This T cell receptor (beta chain) was sequenced for a study of T-cell memory formation after mild COVID-19. From 5'RACE with constant-segment primers came TCR alpha and TCR beta cDNA libraries that carried sample barcodes and UMIs. One entry per CDR3 protein results from TCRdb running MiXCR on the 5' RACE reads. The sample carries about 430,000 distinct CDR3 sequences, less than 25% recorded once. CDR1 and CDR2 (germline): LNHDA, SQIVND (reference sequence). Deletions cut 3 bases from V and 8 bases from J, with 8 bases between. This CDR3 has 12 residues. The source is an adult woman who had mild COVID-19 (a few samples of this study predate the infection). Cell type and time point are not known. The chain employs TRBV19 and TRBJ2-1; no firm D call. Source material: PBMCs or a T cell subset sorted from them (not recorded which). This CDR3 reads CASSIKIHEQFF. The CDR3 DNA reads as TGTGCCAGTAGTATTAAAATACATGAGCAGTTCTTC. Full variable domain (rest looked up from reference TRBV19 and TRBJ2-1): DGGITQSPKYLFRKEGQNVTLSCEQNLNHDAMYWYRQDPGQGLRLIYYSQIVNDFQKGDIAEGYSVSREKKESFPLTVTSAQKNPTAFYLCASSIKIHEQFFGPGTRLTVL.